A single T cell receptor beta chain is shown here with its context. The protocol was immunoSEQ multiplex PCR, while the TCRdb copy is restricted to in-frame clones and leaves out a portion. The table lists over 250,000 clones, 65% to 85% of them singletons. These data come from a study of blood T cell repertoires in COVID-19. Study summary: Samples taken during acute and convalescent COVID-19 were collected in the United States, Italy and Spain.

Seattle-derived patients entered the study during active infection and were followed longitudinally. The CDR3 totals 14 residues. Germline CDR1 SGHNT, CDR2 YYREEE (reference sequence). V was clipped by 0 bases and J by 4 bases, with 10 bases between them. The source material was peripheral blood. This TCR was sampled from a human donor with COVID-19, enrolled during active disease. The donor label of this sample is uncertain. V is TRBV5-4 and J is TRBJ1-2, with D maybe TRBD1 (5 bases). The CDR3: CASSLVGAAYGYTF. The CDR3 DNA reads TGTGCCAGCAGCTTGGTTGGGGCAGCCTATGGCTACACCTTC.